This T cell receptor beta chain was found in a study of read filtering for tumor transcriptome and immune sequencing. Broader study findings: In IR-seq, single-read clonotypes were 65% to 90% of clonotypes but around 3.2% of reads. Without single-read clonotypes, shared clonotype proportions correlated more between IR-seq and RNA-seq.

Trimming at V came to 6 bases and at J to 4 bases, leaving 12 bases not matched to a gene. The germline gives CDR1 LGHDT, CDR2 YNNKEL (reference sequence). The CDR3 runs to 16 residues. This library used approximately 390 ng RNA and molecular barcoded adaptors spanning alpha/delta and beta/gamma chains. A single record per CDR3 protein comes from TCRdb applying MiXCR to the reads. The sample includes some 130,000 distinct CDR3 sequences, 13% seen only once; the top ten take 11%. This clonotype was observed many times. Its antigen is currently unknown. The chain is built from TRBV3-1 and TRBJ2-3; 8 nucleotides line up with TRBD2. This TCR came from a donor at least 40 years old with multiple myeloma. What was sequenced was a population of CD138-negative cells sorted from bone marrow. The CDR3 loop reads CASSLRGLAGADTQYF. The CDR3 nucleotides are TGTGCCAGCAGTTTACGCGGACTAGCTGGCGCAGATACGCAGTATTTT.